These 10 T cell receptor beta chains share one sample of origin, sequenced in a study of T cell repertoires in cytomegalovirus infection. These receptors' targets are unknown. TCRdb independently ran MiXCR on the reads; one entry per CDR3 protein. This table holds around 78,000 distinct CDR3 sequences, 20% to 30% found once. The source material was CD8+ T cells from cultured PBMCs, sampled from culture after CMV antigen stimulation. The receptors derive from a human donor in good health (CMV status not recorded). Some clones in this sample may be carry-over from other donors' samples.

The V call is TRBV6-1, the J call TRBJ1-1; unclear D gene. The CDR3 consists of 13 residues. The germline gives CDR1 MNHNS, CDR2 SASEGT. V lost 8 bases to trimming and J lost 0 bases, with 10 bases between them. CDR3: CASGKVLNTEAFF. CDR3 coding DNA: TGTGCCAGCGGAAAGGTGTTGAACACTGAAGCTTTCTTT.

The chain is built from TRBV4-1 and TRBJ1-5; D gene unclear. The length of the CDR3 is 16 residues. The ends were cut back, 0 bases at V and 0 bases at J, with 9 bases in the middle. CDR1 and CDR2 (germline): MGHRA, YSYEKL. The CDR3 spells CASSQDRRASNQPQHF. Written as DNA, the CDR3 is TGCGCCAGCAGCCAAGATCGGAGAGCTAGCAATCAGCCCCAGCATTTT.

This clonotype was seen a few times. The chain uses TRBV4-1 and TRBJ2-3; tentatively, D is TRBD2 (5 bases). Germline CDR1 MGHRA, CDR2 YSYEKL. The ends were cut back, 1 base at V and 0 bases at J, with 8 bases in the middle. The CDR3 has 15 amino acids. CDR3 DNA: TGCGCCAGCAGCCAAGTGAGGGAAAGCACAGATACGCAGTATTTT. Residues: CASSQVRESTDTQYF.

The V gene is TRBV15, the J gene TRBJ2-1; the D call may be TRBD1 or TRBD2 (6 bases each). Germline V gives CDR1 LNHNV, CDR2 YYDKDF (reference sequence). Trimming stripped 0 bases from V and 7 bases from J, with 19 bases between. CDR3 size: 17 residues. The CDR3 is CATSRDHGGGPMNEQFF. The CDR3 region has the DNA TGTGCCACCAGCAGAGATCATGGAGGGGGGCCTATGAATGAGCAGTTCTTC.

This clonotype has a handful of counts. As DNA, the CDR3 is TGTGCCAGCAGTTACTCTACTAGAAGGTACGAGCAGTACTTC. Protein sequence: CASSYSTRRYEQYF. The rearrangement uses TRBV6-2 or TRBV6-3 and TRBJ2-7; D perhaps matches TRBD2 (5 bases). The CDR3 covers 14 residues. Germline loops: CDR1 MNHEY, CDR2 SVGEGT. V was trimmed by 0 bases and J by 4 bases, leaving 10 bases between them.

This clonotype was seen at least ten times. The V call is TRBV7-9, the J call TRBJ1-1, with TRBD1 matching 9 bases. Germline V gene data show CDR1 as SEHNR and CDR2 as FQNEAQ (reference sequence). The V segment lost 5 bases and the J segment 0 bases; nucleotides outside the gene matches: 4. The CDR3 is 15 amino acids. The CDR3 here is CASSPYRGLNTEAFF. Written as DNA, the CDR3 is TGTGCCAGCAGCCCCTACAGGGGGCTGAACACTGAAGCTTTCTTT.

There are many counts of this clonotype. This sequence joins TRBV7-8 and TRBJ2-4; possible D gene TRBD1, 5 bases. V lost 5 bases and J 13 bases, leaving 15 bases between the germline ends. CDR1 and CDR2 from the germline V gene are SGHVS and FQNEAQ. The CDR3 extends over 12 amino acids. The CDR3 region is CASSLDQGQQYF. In DNA, the CDR3 is TGTGCCAGCAGCCTCGACCAGGGTCAACAGTACTTC.

In its sample, this clonotype was seen many times. This rearrangement joins TRBV19 to TRBJ1-1; 7 bases agree with TRBD1. The trim removed 7 bases at V and 4 bases at J, leaving 6 bases unmatched. Germline V gives CDR1 LNHDA, CDR2 SQIVND (reference sequence). The CDR3 spans 13 residues. The CDR3 region has the DNA TGTGCCAGTACCCCGCAGGGGGTCACTGAAGCTTTCTTT. It is translated as CASTPQGVTEAFF. The full variable domain, with the rest looked up from reference TRBV19 and TRBJ1-1, is DGGITQSPKYLFRKEGQNVTLSCEQNLNHDAMYWYRQDPGQGLRLIYYSQIVNDFQKGDIAEGYSVSREKKESFPLTVTSAQKNPTAFYLCASTPQGVTEAFFGQGTRLTVV.

This chain connects TRBV28 to TRBJ2-7; 7 positions agree with TRBD2. V was pared by 7 bases and J by 3 bases, with 12 bases of the junction left unmatched. The CDR3 totals 15 residues. Germline CDR1 reads MDHEN; CDR2 reads SYDVKM. Here the CDR3 reads CASNSPVGGDYEQYF. The CDR3 DNA reads as TGTGCCAGCAATTCCCCCGTGGGAGGGGACTACGAGCAGTACTTC.

The chain recombines TRBV9 with TRBJ2-5; 9 bases map to TRBD2. The CDR3 totals 15 residues. Germline lookup yields CDR1 SGDLS and CDR2 YYNGEE. V was clipped by 2 bases and J by 2 bases; unmatched bases: 4. DNA for the CDR3: TGTGCCAGCAGCGTTAGCGGGAGTCGGCAAGAGACCCAGTACTTC. This translates into CASSVSGSRQETQYF.